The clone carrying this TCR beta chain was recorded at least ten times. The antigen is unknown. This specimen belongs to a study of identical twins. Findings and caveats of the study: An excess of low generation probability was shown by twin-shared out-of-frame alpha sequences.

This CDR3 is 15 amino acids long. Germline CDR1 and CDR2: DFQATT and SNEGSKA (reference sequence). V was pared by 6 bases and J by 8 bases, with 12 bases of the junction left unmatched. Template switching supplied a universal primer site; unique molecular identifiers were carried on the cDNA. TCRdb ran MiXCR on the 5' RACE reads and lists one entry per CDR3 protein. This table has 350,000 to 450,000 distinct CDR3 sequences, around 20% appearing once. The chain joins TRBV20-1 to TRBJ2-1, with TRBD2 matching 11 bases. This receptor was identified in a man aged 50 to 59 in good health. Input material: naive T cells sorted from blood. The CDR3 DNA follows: TGCAGTGCCCCAGGGACTAGCGGCCTCTGGTATGAGCAGTTCTTC. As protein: CSAPGTSGLWYEQFF.